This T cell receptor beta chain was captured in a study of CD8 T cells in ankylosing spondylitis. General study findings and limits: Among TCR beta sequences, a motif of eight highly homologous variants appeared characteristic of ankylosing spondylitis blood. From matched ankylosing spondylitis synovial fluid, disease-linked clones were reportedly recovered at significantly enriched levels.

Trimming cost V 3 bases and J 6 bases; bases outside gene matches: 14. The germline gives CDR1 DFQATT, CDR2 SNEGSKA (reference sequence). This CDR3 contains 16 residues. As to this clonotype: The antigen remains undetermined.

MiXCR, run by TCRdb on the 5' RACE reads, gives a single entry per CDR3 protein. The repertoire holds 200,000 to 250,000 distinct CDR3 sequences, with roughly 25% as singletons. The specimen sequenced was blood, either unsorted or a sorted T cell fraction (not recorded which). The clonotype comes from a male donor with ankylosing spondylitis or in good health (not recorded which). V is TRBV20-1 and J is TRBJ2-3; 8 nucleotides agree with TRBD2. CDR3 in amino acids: CSARTRSGSISDTQYF. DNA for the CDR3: TGCAGTGCTAGGACGAGAAGCGGGAGTATAAGCGATACGCAGTATTTT.